The 10 T cell receptor beta chains in this list originate from one sample, sequenced in a study of cytomegalovirus exposure and HLA in healthy donors. PCR involved 60 Vbeta and 13 Jbeta primers. Clones were read by immunoSEQ multiplex PCR, and TCRdb kept only the in-frame ones, dropping some. Of 150,000 to 200,000 clones in the sample, approximately 65% were seen once. The specimen sequenced was PBMCs. These receptors were taken from a middle-aged man in good health and CMV-seronegative.

This clone was seen a handful of times. V and J are TRBV5-4 and TRBJ1-1; 8 bases are shared with TRBD1. The length of the CDR3 is 14 residues. Germline CDR1 and CDR2: SGHNT and YYREEE (reference sequence). V lost 0 bases to trimming and J lost 5 bases; unmatched junction nucleotides: 3. The CDR3 DNA reads as TGTGCCAGCAGCTTGGACAGGGGGAGTACTGAAGCTTTCTTT. As protein: CASSLDRGSTEAFF.

This chain links TRBV10-3 with TRBJ2-1; D might be TRBD2 (6 bases). V lost 7 bases and J lost 10, with 11 bases in between. Germline V CDR1 and CDR2: ENHRY, SYGVKD. This CDR3 region has 11 residues. DNA for the CDR3: TGTGCCATCATTAGGCTAGCGGAGCAGTTCTTC. Translating gives CAIIRLAEQFF.

There are a few counts of this clone. Additional DNA sequences in this sample encode the identical CDR3. V gene TRBV19 combines with J gene TRBJ2-2, with 11 bases identical to TRBD1. The germline V gene encodes CDR1 LNHDA and CDR2 SQIVND (reference sequence). CDR3 size: 16 residues. V lost 4 bases, J lost 4 bases, and 5 bases stayed unmatched. CDR3 amino acids: CASSRGQGAGTGELFF. The CDR3 DNA reads TGTGCCAGTAGTAGAGGACAGGGGGCTGGCACCGGGGAGCTGTTTTTT.

In DNA, the CDR3 is TGTGCCAGCAGTTCCCCCCTAAGCGGGAAAGAGACCCAGTACTTC. Translation: CASSSPLSGKETQYF. V gene TRBV28 combines with J gene TRBJ2-5, with 7 bases matching TRBD2. This CDR3 has 15 amino acids. Germline trimming cut 4 bases from V and 3 bases from J; bases unmatched to any gene: 8. The germline CDR1 and CDR2 sequences are MDHEN and SYDVKM. Together with reference TRBV28 and TRBJ2-5, the CDR3 gives the full variable domain: DVKVTQSSRYLVKRTGEKVFLECVQDMDHENMFWYRQDPGLGLRLIYFSYDVKMKEKGDIPEGYSVSREKKERFSLILESASTNQTSMYLCASSSPLSGKETQYFGPGTRLLVL.

V and J are TRBV11-1 and TRBJ1-2; 8 bases are a match to TRBD1. The CDR3 covers 15 residues. The ends lost 5 bases at V and 2 bases at J; junction bases unmatched: 7. CDR1 SGHAT and CDR2 FQDESV come from the germline V gene (reference sequence). CDR3 nucleotide sequence: TGTGCCAGCAGCCCTATGGACAGGGTGAACTATGGCTACACCTTC. Its translation is CASSPMDRVNYGYTF.

This chain links TRBV7-9 with TRBJ2-3, with D unclear. Germline loops: CDR1 SEHNR, CDR2 FQNEAQ (reference sequence). Trimming took off 8 bases at V and 4 bases at J, with 16 bases between the two ends. The CDR3 consists of 14 residues. The CDR3 nucleotides read TGTGCCAGCGTCCAATCGTTTGCGGCAGATACGCAGTATTTT. Translating gives CASVQSFAADTQYF.

The chain links TRBV5-6 to TRBJ2-5; 9 bases are shared with TRBD2. CDR3 size: 16 residues. With V trimmed by 6 bases and J by 4 bases, 13 bases remained unmatched. In germline, CDR1 is SGHDT, CDR2 YYEEEE. For the CDR3, the DNA is TGTGCCAGCACCAAAAACCCGGGACTAGCAAGAGAGACCCAGTACTTC. It yields the protein CASTKNPGLARETQYF. Drawing the rest from reference TRBV5-6 and TRBJ2-5, the complete variable domain is DAGVTQSPTHLIKTRGQQVTLRCSPKSGHDTVSWYQQALGQGPQFIFQYYEEEERQRGNFPDRFSGHQFPNYSSELNVNALLLGDSALYLCASTKNPGLARETQYFGPGTRLLVL.

The CDR3 DNA reads as TGTGCCAGTAGTCCTCCGGGACAGATAAGCTCTGGGGCCAACGTCCTGACTTTC. Encoded protein: CASSPPGQISSGANVLTF. The chain has TRBV19 and TRBJ2-6, with TRBD1 matching 7 bases. In germline, CDR1 is LNHDA, CDR2 SQIVND (reference sequence). The CDR3 is 18 residues long. After removal of 5 bases from V and 0 bases from J, the junction contained 10 bases not matched to a gene.

The chain employs TRBV7-9 and TRBJ1-1; TRBD1 matches 8 bases. V lost 5 bases, J lost 4 bases, and 9 bases stayed unmatched. The germline V gene encodes CDR1 SEHNR and CDR2 FQNEAQ (reference sequence). This CDR3 contains 15 residues. For the CDR3, the DNA is TGTGCCAGCAGCCGTAAAACAGGGGGATTCACTGAAGCTTTCTTT. Translation: CASSRKTGGFTEAFF.

CDR3 protein: CASSARDRVTEETQYF. The CDR3 nucleotides are TGTGCCAGCAGCGCCCGGGACAGGGTGACGGAGGAGACCCAGTACTTC. This sequence joins TRBV5-4 and TRBJ2-5; the match to TRBD1 covers 9 bases. The CDR3 extends over 16 amino acids. Germline loops: CDR1 SGHNT, CDR2 YYREEE (reference sequence). Germline trimming cut 4 bases from V and 5 bases from J; bases unmatched to any gene: 12.